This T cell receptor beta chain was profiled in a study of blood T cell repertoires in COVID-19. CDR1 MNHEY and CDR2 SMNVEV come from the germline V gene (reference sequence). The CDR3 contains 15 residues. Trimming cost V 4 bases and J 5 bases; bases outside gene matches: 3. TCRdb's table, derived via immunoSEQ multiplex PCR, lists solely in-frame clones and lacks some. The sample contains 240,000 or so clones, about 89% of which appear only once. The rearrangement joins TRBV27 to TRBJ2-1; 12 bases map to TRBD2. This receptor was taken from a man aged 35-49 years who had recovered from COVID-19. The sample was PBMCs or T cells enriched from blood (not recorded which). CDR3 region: CASSSTSGRDNEQFF. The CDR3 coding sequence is TGTGCCAGCAGTTCGACTAGCGGGAGAGACAATGAGCAGTTCTTC.